This is a list of T cell receptor beta chains from one sample in a study of shared clonotypes between healthy human individuals. Some clones are missing from TCRdb's copy, which holds only in-frame ones; the method was immunoSEQ multiplex PCR. Here the sample spans 1.5 million to 2.5 million clones, approximately 94% being singletons. Sequenced sample: naive CD8+ T cells sorted from blood. These TCRs come from a man between 18 and 35 years old in good health. Each CDR3 is given with its conserved first and last residue. D genes are given only for firm matches. Rows give clone size only sometimes, using once, few, many, or a class for an expanded clone.

D gene,CDR3 length,V gene,J gene,clone size,CDR3 protein,CDR3 DNA
TRBD2,13,TRBV27,TRBJ2-4,-,CAARDYKSNIQYF,TGTGCCGCGAGGGACTACAAATCGAACATTCAGTACTTC
TRBD1,13,TRBV7-9,TRBJ1-1,-,CASGGQGLTEAFF,TGTGCCAGCGGTGGACAGGGCCTCACTGAAGCTTTCTTT
-,13,TRBV29-1,TRBJ2-7,-,CSVVSVVSYEQYF,TGCAGCGTTGTTTCGGTTGTATCCTACGAGCAGTACTTC
TRBD1,14,TRBV29-1,TRBJ2-1,-,CSVIETGGYNEQFF,TGCAGCGTTATTGAGACAGGGGGATACAATGAGCAGTTCTTC
-,17,TRBV5-1,TRBJ1-2,once,CASSNPEQQGLVYGYTF,TGCGCCAGCAGCAACCCCGAACAACAGGGACTTGTCTATGGCTACACCTTC
-,11,TRBV23-1,TRBJ2-7,-,CASSHAYEQYF,TGCGCCAGCAGCCACGCCTACGAGCAGTACTTC
-,14,TRBV12-5,TRBJ2-7,-,CASGSPQGGPEQYF,TGTGCTAGTGGTTCCCCGCAGGGAGGTCCCGAGCAGTACTTC
-,13,TRBV7-9,TRBJ2-5,-,CASSTWTEETQYF,TGTGCCAGCAGCACCTGGACAGAAGAGACCCAGTACTTC
-,14,TRBV4-1,TRBJ2-7,-,CASSQVGSSYEQYF,TGCGCCAGCAGCCAAGTAGGGAGCTCCTACGAGCAGTACTTC
-,16,TRBV19,TRBJ2-5,-,CASSTRTLDDQETQYF,TGTGCCAGTAGTACAAGGACGCTGGATGATCAAGAGACCCAGTACTTC
TRBD1,16,TRBV27,TRBJ1-6,-,CASSIMTGGYNSPLHF,TGTGCCAGCAGTATAATGACAGGGGGCTATAATTCACCCCTCCACTTT
-,15,TRBV7-2,TRBJ2-1,-,CASRVRDSKVHEQFF,TGTGCCAGCAGGGTTCGGGACTCCAAGGTCCATGAGCAGTTCTTC
-,17,TRBV14,TRBJ2-5,-,CASSQGYGHHSQETQYF,TGTGCCAGCAGCCAGGGGTACGGCCATCATTCCCAAGAGACCCAGTACTTC
-,14,TRBV5-1,TRBJ1-1,-,CASSLAGVYTEAFF,TGCGCCAGCAGCTTGGCCGGGGTTTACACTGAAGCTTTCTTT
TRBD1,18,TRBV7-8,TRBJ1-6,-,CASSLGGRGSGYNSPLHF,TGTGCCAGCAGCTTAGGTGGCAGGGGGAGCGGCTATAATTCACCCCTCCACTTT
-,14,TRBV28,TRBJ1-2,-,CASSLEGTNYGYTF,TGTGCCAGCAGTTTAGAGGGGACTAACTATGGCTACACCTTC
-,14,TRBV5-1,TRBJ2-7,-,CASSNDLGSYEQYF,TGCGCCAGCAGTAATGATTTGGGCTCCTACGAGCAGTACTTC
-,16,TRBV11-2,TRBJ2-7,-,CASSLDPAEAIWEQYF,TGTGCCAGCAGCTTAGATCCCGCCGAGGCAATTTGGGAGCAGTACTTC
TRBD1,16,TRBV16,TRBJ1-6,-,CASSQLGQDYNSPLHF,TGTGCCAGCAGCCAATTAGGACAGGATTATAATTCACCCCTCCACTTT
-,14,TRBV30,TRBJ2-5,once,CAWKTDGVRETQYF,TGTGCCTGGAAAACGGACGGGGTACGCGAGACCCAGTACTTC
-,14,TRBV5-5,TRBJ2-7,-,CASSIHREIYEQYF,TGTGCCAGCAGCATTCACAGGGAAATCTACGAGCAGTACTTC
TRBD1,14,TRBV27,TRBJ2-3,-,CASSEGADTDTQYF,TGTGCCAGCAGTGAGGGGGCGGACACAGATACGCAGTATTTT
-,13,TRBV6-5,TRBJ2-2,few,CASSYRDTGELFF,TGTGCCAGCAGTTACCGGGACACCGGGGAGCTGTTTTTT